Listed here are 21 T cell receptor beta chains from one sample, sequenced in a study of response to subunit inactivated influenza vaccine. TCRdb reprocessed the RT-PCR reads via MiXCR and lists one record per CDR3 protein. The table includes roughly 570,000 distinct CDR3 sequences, about 15% detected once. The material sequenced was PBMCs from blood, taken 11 to 12 days after vaccination. Receptors were obtained from a man between 50 and 59 years old who received an inactivated influenza vaccine.

The chain couples TRBV7-8 to TRBJ2-7; D tentatively reads TRBD1 or TRBD2 (7 bases each). Trimming removed 0 bases from V and 5 bases from J, with 11 bases in between. The CDR3 covers 14 residues. Per the germline V gene, CDR1 is SGHVS and CDR2 is FQNEAQ. The CDR3, as DNA: TGTGCCAGCAGCTTAGCCAGGGGGAGGGACGAGCAGTACTTC. Protein: CASSLARGRDEQYF.

The chain recombines TRBV2 with TRBJ2-7, with no clear D. The CDR3 loop spans 14 amino acids. Trimming took off 5 bases at V and 5 bases at J, with 16 bases between the two ends. The germline CDR1 and CDR2 sequences are SNHLY and FYNNEI. CDR3 loop: CASSSVYSFHEQYF. The CDR3 region has the DNA TGTGCCAGCAGTTCGGTTTACAGTTTCCACGAGCAGTACTTC.

V is TRBV4-3 and J is TRBJ2-2; 10 positions agree with TRBD2. Per the germline V gene, CDR1 is LGHNA and CDR2 is YSLEER. J was trimmed by 0 bases and V by 3 bases; bases with no gene match: 7. This CDR3 spans 18 amino acids. The CDR3 DNA reads as TGCGCCAGCAGCCATAGGCAAGCGGGAGGGCCGAACACCGGGGAGCTGTTTTTT. Its translation: CASSHRQAGGPNTGELFF.

The chain employs TRBV12-3 or TRBV12-4 and TRBJ1-6, with 7 bases identical to TRBD1. The CDR3 is 13 residues long. The trim removed 5 bases at V and 14 bases at J, leaving 9 bases unmatched. The CDR3 nucleotides read TGTGCCAGCAGTATTGATACAGGGGCGGCCCTCCACTTT. Translated: CASSIDTGAALHF.

The chain combines TRBV7-2 with TRBJ2-7; 10 bases match TRBD2. The V and J ends lost 3 bases and 9 bases, in that order; junction bases with no gene match: 5. The germline gives CDR1 SGHTA, CDR2 FQGNSA. The CDR3 contains 13 residues. The CDR3 loop is CASSFPSGRVQYF. CDR3 in DNA: TGTGCCAGCAGCTTCCCAAGCGGGAGGGTGCAGTACTTC.

This clonotype was seen at least ten times. One end of the junction is discordant with germline, which a read error may explain. The chain recombines TRBV18 with TRBJ2-3; weak D call: TRBD1 (6 bases). Germline CDR1 reads KGHSH; CDR2 reads LQKENI. The CDR3 is made up of 15 amino acids. The CDR3 loop is CASSPTGLSTDTQYF. The CDR3 nucleotides are TGCGCCAGCAGCCCGACAGGCCTTAGCACAGATACGCAGTATTTT. Looking up the rest from reference TRBV18 and TRBJ2-3 gives the full variable domain: NAGVMQNPRHLVRRRGQEARLRCSPMKGHSHVYWYRQLPEEGLKFMVYLQKENIIDESGMPKERFSAEFPKEGPSILRIQQVVRGDSAAYFCASSPTGLSTDTQYFGPGTRLTVL.

This clonotype was observed a few times. The V call is TRBV5-6, the J call TRBJ2-1; 8 bases match TRBD1. The ends lost 4 bases at V and 3 bases at J; junction bases unmatched: 9. The CDR3 length is 16 residues. Germline assignment: CDR1 SGHDT and CDR2 YYEEEE. The DNA for the CDR3 is TGTGCCAGCAGCCTCACGGGGGACAGGTACTACAATGAGCAGTTCTTC. It yields the protein CASSLTGDRYYNEQFF.

The genes are TRBV11-2 and TRBJ2-1; 10 positions agree with TRBD1. Germline CDR1 reads SGHAT; CDR2 reads FQNNGV. J lost 1 base, V lost 4 bases, and 10 bases had no gene match. The CDR3 is 18 residues long. CDR3 loop: CASSSSRTGGFSYNEQFF. In nucleotides, the CDR3 is TGTGCCAGCAGCTCATCTCGGACAGGGGGGTTTTCCTACAATGAGCAGTTCTTC.

This clonotype has only a few counts. The chain couples TRBV11-2 to TRBJ2-2; 9 bases are shared with TRBD1. The germline gives CDR1 SGHAT, CDR2 FQNNGV. The CDR3 is 18 residues long. The junction had 12 bases not matched to a gene; V was cut back by 4 bases and J by 3 bases. The CDR3 reads CASSSQGQGGPYTGELFF. The DNA of the CDR3 is TGTGCCAGCAGCTCCCAGGGACAGGGTGGTCCATACACCGGGGAGCTGTTTTTT.

In this sample, this clonotype turned up many times. The chain uses TRBV7-2 and TRBJ2-1; D may match TRBD1 or TRBD2 (5 bases each). The V and J ends lost 5 bases and 3 bases respectively, with 17 bases between them. Germline V gives CDR1 SGHTA, CDR2 FQGNSA. The CDR3 is made up of 16 amino acids. CDR3 DNA sequence: TGTGCCAGCAGCCCGGGGACCCGAACCCTCTACAATGAGCAGTTCTTC. It codes for CASSPGTRTLYNEQFF.

This clonotype was found a few times. V and J are TRBV7-2 and TRBJ1-5; possible D gene TRBD1, 5 bases. This CDR3 is built from 15 residues. Between the trimmed V and J ends, which lost 6 bases and 4 bases, there was a span of 16 bases. Per the germline V gene, CDR1 is SGHTA and CDR2 is FQGNSA. This CDR3 is CASSQLGGLNQPQHF. CDR3 sequence (DNA): TGTGCCAGCAGTCAACTTGGGGGGTTAAATCAGCCCCAGCATTTT.

At least ten counts were recorded for this clonotype. The chain joins TRBV28 to TRBJ2-7, with 7 nucleotides matching TRBD1. The germline V gene encodes CDR1 MDHEN and CDR2 SYDVKM. With 6 bases clipped from V and 3 bases from J, the junction kept 8 bases outside the gene matches. The CDR3 is 14 residues long. Here the CDR3 DNA reads TGTGCCAGCAGAAAGGGACAGTCCCTCTACGAGCAGTACTTC. Amino acid sequence: CASRKGQSLYEQYF.

This clonotype was detected only a few times. This chain links TRBV29-1 with TRBJ1-2; 12 bases agree with TRBD1. Germline values: CDR1 SQVTM, CDR2 ANQGSEA. The CDR3 consists of 13 residues. The ends lost 6 bases at V and 8 bases at J; junction bases unmatched: 7. The CDR3 here is CSVRDRGLGGYTF. The DNA for the CDR3 is TGCAGCGTCCGGGACAGGGGGCTTGGAGGCTACACCTTC.

This clonotype appeared a few times. The chain recombines TRBV29-1 with TRBJ2-5, with unresolved D. This CDR3 spans 14 amino acids. V was clipped by 4 bases and J by 2 bases, with 14 bases between them. The germline gives CDR1 SQVTM, CDR2 ANQGSEA. The CDR3 DNA is TGCAGCGTTGGATCTTTGTTGGGTCAAGAGACCCAGTACTTC. Protein: CSVGSLLGQETQYF.

This chain uses TRBV7-9 with TRBJ1-1; 9 positions match TRBD1. This CDR3 has 14 residues. Germline V CDR1 and CDR2: SEHNR, FQNEAQ (reference sequence). The junction had 8 bases not matched to a gene; V was cut back by 6 bases and J by 6 bases. CDR3 region: CASRSGTGISEAFF. CDR3 nucleotide sequence: TGTGCCAGCAGATCCGGGACAGGGATATCTGAAGCTTTCTTT.

This clonotype showed up many times. The rearrangement joins TRBV3-1 to TRBJ2-5, with 7 nucleotides matching TRBD2. The germline V gene has CDR1 LGHDT and CDR2 YNNKEL (reference sequence). The CDR3 is made up of 14 amino acids. V shed 1 base, J shed 5 bases, and the junction held 4 bases outside the gene matches. CDR3 loop: CASSQGTRRETQYF. CDR3 nucleotide sequence: TGTGCCAGCAGCCAAGGGACTAGGAGGGAGACCCAGTACTTC.

This rearrangement joins TRBV4-1 to TRBJ1-5, with D unresolved. Germline V gene lookup returns CDR1 MGHRA and CDR2 YSYEKL. The germline V and J ends were trimmed by 1 base and 0 bases, with 7 bases remaining between them. The CDR3 sequence is 15 residues long. The CDR3 region has the DNA TGCGCCAGCAGCCAAGTTCTGCTTAGCAATCAGCCCCAGCATTTT. Translated: CASSQVLLSNQPQHF.

This clonotype has ten or more counts. The rearrangement links TRBV4-1 to TRBJ2-3; D tentatively fits TRBD1 or TRBD2 (6 bases each). Germline CDR1 MGHRA, CDR2 YSYEKL. V lost 7 bases to trimming and J lost 2 bases, with 13 bases between them. This CDR3 contains 14 residues. The CDR3, as DNA: TGCGCCAGCATCGGGGGCAGGGACACAGATACGCAGTATTTT. It codes for CASIGGRDTDTQYF.

This chain joins TRBV20-1 and TRBJ2-1; D possibly corresponds to TRBD1 (5 bases). The germline V gene has CDR1 DFQATT and CDR2 SNEGSKA (reference sequence). V dropped 0 bases and J dropped 4 bases, with 10 bases sitting between them. The CDR3 has 14 residues. The chain's CDR3 is CSAREGAPYNEQFF. The DNA of the CDR3 is TGCAGTGCTAGAGAAGGGGCTCCATACAATGAGCAGTTCTTC.

V is TRBV5-1 and J is TRBJ2-5; weak D call: TRBD2 (5 bases). The germline V gene encodes CDR1 SGHRS and CDR2 YFSETQ. This CDR3 is built from 14 residues. V dropped 2 bases and J dropped 3 bases, with 11 bases sitting between them. The CDR3 region is CASSFRTREETQYF. The CDR3 region has the DNA TGCGCCAGCAGCTTCCGGACTCGGGAAGAGACCCAGTACTTC.

This chain connects TRBV7-6 to TRBJ2-5; 13 bases agree with TRBD2. CDR3 size: 18 residues. Germline trimming cut 1 base from V and 2 bases from J; bases unmatched to any gene: 7. From germline, CDR1 is SGHVS and CDR2 FNYEAQ. CDR3 nucleotide sequence: TGTGCCAGCAGCTTAGTTTCGGGACTAGCGGGGTATCAAGAGACCCAGTACTTC. This gives the protein CASSLVSGLAGYQETQYF.